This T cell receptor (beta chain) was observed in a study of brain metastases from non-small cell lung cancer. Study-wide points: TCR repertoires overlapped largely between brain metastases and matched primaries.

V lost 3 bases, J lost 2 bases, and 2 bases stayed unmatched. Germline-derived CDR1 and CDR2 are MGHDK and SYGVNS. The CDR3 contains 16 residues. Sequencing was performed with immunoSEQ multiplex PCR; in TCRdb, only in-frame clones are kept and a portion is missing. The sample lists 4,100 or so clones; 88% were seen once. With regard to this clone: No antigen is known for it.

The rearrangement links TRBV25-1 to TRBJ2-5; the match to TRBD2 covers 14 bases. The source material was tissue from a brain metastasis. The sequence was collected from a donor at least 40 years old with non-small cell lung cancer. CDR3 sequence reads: CASSETSGRVQETQYF. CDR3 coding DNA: TGTGCCAGCAGTGAGACTAGCGGGAGGGTACAAGAGACCCAGTACTTC.